This is a list of T cell receptor beta chains from one sample in a study of breast tumors, draining lymph nodes, adjacent tissues. TCRdb independently ran MiXCR on the multiplex PCR reads; one entry per CDR3 protein. The sample shows approximately 89,000 distinct CDR3 sequences, approximately 30% of them seen only once. Sequenced input: axillary lymph node tissue. These receptors were obtained from a female donor with breast cancer. Some clones in this sample may be carry-over from other donors' samples. Both conserved end residues are part of each CDR3. The order of the fields is D gene, clone size, V gene, J gene, CDR3 protein, CDR3 DNA. D genes are given only for firm matches. Part of the rows lack a size; the others show once, few, many or a class for expanded clones.

>TRBD2|once|TRBV7-3|TRBJ2-2
CASSKSSGSWTGELFF
TGTGCCAGCAGCAAGTCTAGCGGGAGCTGGACCGGGGAGCTGTTTTTT
>TRBD2|many|TRBV20-1|TRBJ2-7
CSARTGTSSYEQYF
TGCAGTGCTCGGACCGGGACTAGCTCCTACGAGCAGTACTTC
>NA|many|TRBV2|TRBJ2-2
CASSEWQASELFF
TGTGCCAGCAGTGAGTGGCAGGCGAGTGAGCTGTTTTTT
>NA|many|TRBV4-3|TRBJ2-2
CASSQVDSSGELFF
TGCGCCAGCAGCCAAGTGGACTCATCCGGGGAGCTGTTTTTT
>TRBD1|many|TRBV12-3/TRBV12-4|TRBJ2-2
CASSRQGNTGELFF
TGTGCCAGCAGTCGACAGGGGAACACCGGGGAGCTGTTTTTT
>NA|few|TRBV2|TRBJ1-1
CASGPDTEAFF
TGTGCCAGCGGACCGGACACTGAAGCTTTCTTT
>NA|NA|TRBV9|TRBJ1-5
CASSFRGGNQLQHF
TGTGCCAGCAGTTTTAGGGGAGGCAATCAGCTCCAGCATTTT
>TRBD1|many|TRBV6-6|TRBJ1-1
CASNPGTANTEAFF
TGTGCCAGCAATCCCGGGACAGCCAACACTGAAGCTTTCTTT
>NA|NA|TRBV7-9|TRBJ2-5
CASSLKGRQETQYF
TGTGCCAGCAGCTTAAAGGGAAGACAAGAGACCCAGTACTTC
>NA|many|TRBV12-3/TRBV12-4|TRBJ2-3
CASSTTGGTDTQYF
TGTGCCAGCAGTACTACGGGCGGGACAGATACGCAGTATTTT
>NA|NA|TRBV20-1|TRBJ2-1
CGATGTTSSYNEQFF
TGCGGTGCTACCGGGACAACTAGCTCCTACAATGAGCAGTTCTTC
>NA|many|TRBV20-1|TRBJ2-7
CSATDHPLGEQYF
TGCAGTGCTACCGACCACCCCTTGGGAGAGCAGTACTTC
>TRBD1|many|TRBV15|TRBJ1-1
CATSGQTGPTEAFF
TGTGCCACCAGCGGACAGACAGGGCCAACTGAAGCTTTCTTT
>TRBD2|many|TRBV29-1|TRBJ2-1
CSAAGGPSNEQFF
TGCAGCGCGGCGGGAGGGCCCTCTAATGAGCAGTTCTTC
>NA|many|TRBV4-3|TRBJ1-5
CASSQDSAQNQPQHF
TGCGCCAGCAGCCAAGATTCTGCGCAAAATCAGCCCCAGCATTTT
>NA|few|TRBV30|TRBJ1-1
CAWSRNRETEAFF
TGTGCCTGGAGTCGTAACAGGGAAACTGAAGCTTTCTTT
>TRBD1|many|TRBV19|TRBJ1-5
CASSGGQGVYQPQHF
TGTGCCAGTAGTGGGGGACAGGGAGTTTATCAGCCCCAGCATTTT
>NA|many|TRBV2|TRBJ2-7
CASRGLVYEQYF
TGTGCCAGCAGGGGTCTCGTTTACGAGCAGTACTTC
>NA|many|TRBV18|TRBJ2-7
CASSPMGVGEQYF
TGTGCCAGCTCACCAATGGGGGTGGGAGAGCAGTACTTC
>NA|NA|TRBV4-3|TRBJ2-7
CASSQGGRVSHGQYF
TGCGCCAGCAGCCAAGGGGGCAGGGTTAGCCACGGGCAGTACTTC
>TRBD1|many|TRBV4-3|TRBJ2-6
CASSPSRQGAGANVLTF
TGCGCCAGCAGCCCGAGTCGACAGGGGGCTGGGGCCAACGTCCTGACTTTC
>TRBD1|many|TRBV12-3/TRBV12-4|TRBJ1-3
CASSFRFDRAGNTIYF
TGTGCCAGCAGTTTCCGATTCGACAGGGCTGGAAACACCATATATTTT
>TRBD2|NA|TRBV10-3|TRBJ2-3
CAIRPGTSGRSDTQYF
TGTGCCATCAGACCCGGGACTAGCGGGAGGTCGGATACGCAGTATTTT
>TRBD2|many|TRBV19|TRBJ2-1
CASSITSGKSGEQFF
TGTGCCAGTAGTATAACTAGCGGGAAAAGTGGTGAGCAGTTCTTC
>TRBD2|many|TRBV6-5|TRBJ2-7
CASSHGSGSGYEQYF
TGTGCCAGCAGTCACGGTAGCGGGAGTGGGTACGAGCAGTACTTC
>NA|many|TRBV30|TRBJ2-2
CAGITENTGELFF
TGTGCCGGAATCACAGAGAACACCGGGGAGCTGTTTTTT
>NA|many|TRBV24-1|TRBJ2-3
CATSDLGDTQYF
TGTGCCACCAGTGATTTAGGCGATACGCAGTATTTT